This T cell receptor (beta chain) appears in the sequencing data of a study of blood T cell repertoires in COVID-19. Assay used: immunoSEQ multiplex PCR; TCRdb lists only in-frame clones, some missing. The table records some 320,000 clones, less than 85% of them present only once. The V gene's germline CDR1 is SGHTA and CDR2 FQGNSA. This CDR3 spans 17 amino acids. V lost 1 base to trimming and J lost 1 base, with 13 bases between them. The receptor comes from a young woman who had been exposed to COVID-19. The sequenced material came from PBMCs or T cells enriched from blood (not recorded which). V and J are TRBV7-2 and TRBJ1-4; a weak D match, TRBD1 (5 bases). The CDR3 loop reads CASSLVGWGLTNEKLFF. CDR3 bases: TGTGCCAGCAGCTTAGTGGGATGGGGACTAACTAATGAAAAACTGTTTTTT. Drawing the rest from reference TRBV7-2 and TRBJ1-4, the complete variable domain is GAGVSQSPSNKVTEKGKDVELRCDPISGHTALYWYRQSLGQGLEFLIYFQGNSAPDKSGLPSDRFSAERTGGSVSTLTIQRTQQEDSAVYLCASSLVGWGLTNEKLFFGSGTQLSVL.